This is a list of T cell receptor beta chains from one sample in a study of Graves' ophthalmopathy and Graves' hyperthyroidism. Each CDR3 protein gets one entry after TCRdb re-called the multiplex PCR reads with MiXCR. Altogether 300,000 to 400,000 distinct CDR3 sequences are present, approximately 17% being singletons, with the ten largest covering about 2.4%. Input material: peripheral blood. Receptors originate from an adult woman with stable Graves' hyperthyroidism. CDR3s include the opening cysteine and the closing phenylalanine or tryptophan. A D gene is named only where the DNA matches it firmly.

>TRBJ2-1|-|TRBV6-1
CASGRGYNEQFF
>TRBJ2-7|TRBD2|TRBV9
CASSPGGLAGGREQYF
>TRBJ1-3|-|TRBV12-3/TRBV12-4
CASSWDRRSGNTIYF
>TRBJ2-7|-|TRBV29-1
CSAEDGTYEQYF
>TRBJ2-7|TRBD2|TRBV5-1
CASSLVLAGNYEQYF
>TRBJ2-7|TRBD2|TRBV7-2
CASSPRLAGGTYEQYF
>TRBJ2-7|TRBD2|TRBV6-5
CASKWLAGSNYEQYF
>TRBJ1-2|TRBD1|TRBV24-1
CATSDTSGQGYGYTF
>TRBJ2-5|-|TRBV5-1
CASSPTLGWGETQYF
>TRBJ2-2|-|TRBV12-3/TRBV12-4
CASSLGPNWTGELFF
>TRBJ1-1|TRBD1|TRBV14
CASSQRQGIPLNTEAFF
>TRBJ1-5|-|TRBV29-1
CSALQDSNQPQHF
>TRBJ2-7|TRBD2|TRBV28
CASSTAGARRYEQYF
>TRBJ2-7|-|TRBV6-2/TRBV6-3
CASRDGSSGFNEQYF
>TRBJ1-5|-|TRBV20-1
CSAAFTGTRLGQPQHF
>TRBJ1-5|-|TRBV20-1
CSARDSPYSNQPQHF
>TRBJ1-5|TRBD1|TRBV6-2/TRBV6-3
CASSYSGRTGRFNQPQHF
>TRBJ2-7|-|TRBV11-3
CASSSGMSYEQYF
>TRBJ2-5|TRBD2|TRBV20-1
CSARSILQTSGSEGWETQYF
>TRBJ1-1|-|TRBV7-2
CASSFGTGSNTEAFF
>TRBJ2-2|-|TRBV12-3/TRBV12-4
CASTKQGGLIGELFF
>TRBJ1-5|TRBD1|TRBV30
CAWSGGKAGGGSSNQPQHF
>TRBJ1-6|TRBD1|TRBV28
CASSQLQGSNSPLHF
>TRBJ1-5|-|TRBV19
CASIPGGDSNQPQHF
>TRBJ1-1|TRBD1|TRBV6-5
CASSYSQGSPEAFF
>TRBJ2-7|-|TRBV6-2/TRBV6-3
CASSYSWGSAYEQYF
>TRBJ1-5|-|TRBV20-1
CSARVGGPGGNQPQHF
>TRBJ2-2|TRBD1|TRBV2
CASSVRGTGDSGELFF
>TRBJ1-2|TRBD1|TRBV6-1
CASSVLRTGGGYGYTF
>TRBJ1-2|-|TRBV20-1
CSAREDLNYGYTF
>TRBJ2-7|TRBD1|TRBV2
CASTAGTGEDQQYF
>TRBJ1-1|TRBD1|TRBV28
CASSGGQLNTEAFF
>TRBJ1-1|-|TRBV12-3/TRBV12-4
CASSPYRRNTEAFF
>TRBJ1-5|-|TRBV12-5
CASGSGQGNNQPQHF
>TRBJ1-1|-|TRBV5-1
CASSLEKGGETEAFF
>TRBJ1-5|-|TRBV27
CASSLYSTGNQPQHF
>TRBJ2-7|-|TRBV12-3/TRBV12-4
CASSPPSGGPTYEQYF
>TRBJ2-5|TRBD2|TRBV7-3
CASSQGLAGGETQYF
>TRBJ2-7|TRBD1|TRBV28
CASNFLQGDEQYF
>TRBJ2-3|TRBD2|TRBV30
CACILAGHTDTQYF
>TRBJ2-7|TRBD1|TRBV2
CASSRNTDRAWDYEQYF